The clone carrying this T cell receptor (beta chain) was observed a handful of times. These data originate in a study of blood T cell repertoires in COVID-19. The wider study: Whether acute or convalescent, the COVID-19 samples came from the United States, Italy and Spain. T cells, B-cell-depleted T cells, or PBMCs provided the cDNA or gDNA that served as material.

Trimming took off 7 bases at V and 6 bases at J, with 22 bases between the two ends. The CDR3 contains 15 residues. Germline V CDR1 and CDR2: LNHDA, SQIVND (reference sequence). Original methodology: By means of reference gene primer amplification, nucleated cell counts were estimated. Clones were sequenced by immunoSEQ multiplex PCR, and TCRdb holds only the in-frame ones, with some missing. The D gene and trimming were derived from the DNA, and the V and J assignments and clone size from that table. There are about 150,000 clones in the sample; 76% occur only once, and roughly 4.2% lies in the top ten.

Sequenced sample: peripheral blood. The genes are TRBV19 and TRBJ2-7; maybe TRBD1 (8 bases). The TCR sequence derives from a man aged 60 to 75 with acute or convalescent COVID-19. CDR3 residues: CASTKAGQALSEQYF. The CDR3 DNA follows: TGTGCCAGTACCAAAGCGGGACAGGCCCTCTCCGAGCAGTACTTC.